This T cell receptor (beta chain) was captured by sequencing in a study of vaccination effects on CD4 cells after COVID-19. Sequencing followed a ViraFEST assay step that expanded antigen-specific CD4+ T cells with viral peptide pools. The culture ran for approximately 10 days, and then CD4+ T cells were isolated. Subjects were given two BNT162b2 or mRNA-1273 vaccine doses. A density of about 2 million PBMC per well was used; these cells were cultured with roughly 10 IU/ml IL-2 and roughly 10 ug/ml peptides. This clone was counted between two and nine times. Antigen: not known. This CDR3 contains 17 residues. Trimming removed 4 bases at V and 0 bases at J, with 16 bases between. Germline values: CDR1 MGHRA, CDR2 YSYEKL. Some clones are missing from TCRdb's copy, which holds only in-frame ones; the method was immunoSEQ multiplex PCR. Of fewer than 30,000 clones listed, 83% are singletons.

Specimen: CD4+ T cells from PBMCs cultured with HCoV-NL63 spike peptides, collected after COVID-19 vaccination. The J gene is TRBJ1-3, the V gene TRBV4-1, with D perhaps matching TRBD1 (6 bases). This sequence was found in a human donor who received a COVID-19 vaccine. Some clones in this sample may be carry-over from other donors' samples. The CDR3 DNA follows: TGCGCCAGCAGCCTCACGTCCGGGGGCAGCTCTGGAAACACCATATATTTT. Encoded protein: CASSLTSGGSSGNTIYF.